Listed here are 29 T cell receptor beta chains from one sample, sequenced in a study of blood T cell repertoires in COVID-19. Produced via immunoSEQ multiplex PCR; TCRdb's table is partial and in-frame only. The sample lists 130,000 to 150,000 clones; around 81% were seen once. Sequenced sample: peripheral blood. Receptors originate from a man in his 60s with active or convalescent COVID-19.

The J gene is TRBJ1-3, the V gene TRBV3-1 (or the pseudogene TRBV3-2); no reliable D call. Trimming took off 1 base at V and 6 bases at J, with 4 bases between the two ends. This CDR3 region has 12 residues. The germline CDR1 and CDR2 sequences are LGHDT and YNNKEL (reference sequence). DNA of the CDR3: TGTGCCAGCAGCCAAGTATCAAACACCATATATTTT. It translates to CASSQVSNTIYF.

Only one count was recorded for this clone. This chain uses TRBV10-3 with TRBJ2-7; D remains unclear. The V and J ends lost 2 bases and 0 bases respectively, with 8 bases between them. The CDR3 loop spans 14 amino acids. Per the germline V gene, CDR1 is ENHRY and CDR2 is SYGVKD. The CDR3 protein is CAISEENTSYEQYF. CDR3 in DNA: TGTGCCATCAGTGAGGAGAATACCTCCTACGAGCAGTACTTC.

This clone was detected only a few times. The chain carries TRBV18 and TRBJ1-1, with D unclear. Trimming removed 0 bases at V and 7 bases at J, with 15 bases between. The germline CDR1 and CDR2 sequences are KGHSH and LQKENI. The CDR3 has 15 residues. In DNA form, the CDR3 reads TGTGCCAGCTCACCACCGAGGTTCGGGATGGGTGAAGCTTTCTTT. Its translation is CASSPPRFGMGEAFF.

The chain uses TRBV20-1 and TRBJ2-2; tentative D call: TRBD2 (5 bases). Trimming stripped 3 bases from V and 7 bases from J, with 24 bases between. Germline loops: CDR1 DFQATT, CDR2 SNEGSKA (reference sequence). The CDR3 runs 17 residues. CDR3 bases: TGCAGTGCTAGTGGGGTGGTCTCAGCGGAACTAGGCGGGGAGCTGTTTTTT. Residues: CSASGVVSAELGGELFF.

The V call is TRBV3-1 (or the pseudogene TRBV3-2), the J call TRBJ2-7; the match to TRBD1 covers 8 bases. The ends lost 0 bases at V and 5 bases at J; junction bases unmatched: 6. The CDR3 spans 15 residues. CDR1 and CDR2 (germline): LGHDT, YNNKEL (reference sequence). The CDR3 sequence: CASSQDLTGGNEQYF. The CDR3 DNA follows: TGTGCCAGCAGCCAAGATCTAACAGGGGGAAACGAGCAGTACTTC.

V usage is TRBV5-1 and J usage is TRBJ2-7; tentative D call: TRBD2 (6 bases). The germline CDR1 and CDR2 sequences are SGHRS and YFSETQ. With 0 bases removed from V and 7 bases from J, the gap between germline ends came to 14 bases. CDR3 length: 14 amino acids. The CDR3 DNA reads as TGCGCCAGCAGCTTGGAGGGCGGGACTGGAGAGCAGTACTTC. Residues: CASSLEGGTGEQYF.

A few counts support this clone. The chain carries TRBV7-3 and TRBJ2-1; D ambiguous. CDR3 size: 16 residues. V was cut by 5 bases and J by 0 bases, with 14 bases left in between. Germline values: CDR1 SGHTA, CDR2 FQGTGA. CDR3 sequence (DNA): TGTGCCAGCAGCCTCAGTCGGAGCAACTCCTACAATGAGCAGTTCTTC. Its protein is CASSLSRSNSYNEQFF. Drawing the rest from reference TRBV7-3 and TRBJ2-1, the complete variable domain is GAGVSQTPSNKVTEKGKYVELRCDPISGHTALYWYRQSLGQGPEFLIYFQGTGAADDSGLPNDRFFAVRPEGSVSTLKIQRTERGDSAVYLCASSLSRSNSYNEQFFGPGTRLTVL.

On this clone: The same CDR3 is also encoded by other DNA sequences in this sample. V and J are TRBV6-5 and TRBJ2-1; the D is unclear. The CDR3 is made up of 13 amino acids. Trimming took off 5 bases at V and 0 bases at J, with 5 bases between the two ends. From germline, CDR1 is MNHEY and CDR2 SVGAGI. The CDR3 DNA reads TGTGCCAGCAGTCCCAGCTCCTACAATGAGCAGTTCTTC. This encodes CASSPSSYNEQFF.

V is TRBV4-1 and J is TRBJ2-3; 7 nucleotides line up with TRBD1. CDR1 is MGHRA and CDR2 is YSYEKL in the germline V gene. The J segment lost 5 bases and the V segment lost 3 bases, leaving 8 bases of the junction unmatched. This CDR3 comprises 15 residues. The CDR3 DNA reads as TGCGCCAGCAGCCATGGAACAGGGGCCGGAGATACGCAGTATTTT. Translated: CASSHGTGAGDTQYF.

The rearrangement joins TRBV29-1 to TRBJ2-3; 9 nucleotides align to TRBD2. Germline CDR1 is SQVTM and CDR2 is ANQGSEA. This CDR3 is built from 13 residues. Here the CDR3 reads CIGAGGMADTQYF. CDR3 nucleotides: TGCATCGGAGCGGGAGGTATGGCAGATACGCAGTATTTT.

V and J are TRBV28 and TRBJ2-7; possible D gene TRBD1, 6 bases. V shed 3 bases and J shed 4 bases, with 16 bases lying between them. Germline V gene lookup returns CDR1 MDHEN and CDR2 SYDVKM. The CDR3 runs to 15 residues. The CDR3 DNA sequence: TGTGCCAGCAGTTTGCCAGGACAGTCCAGTTACGAGCAGTACTTC. It is translated as CASSLPGQSSYEQYF.

This clone was counted a few times. The J gene is TRBJ1-3, the V gene TRBV6-5; D gene ambiguous. V was shortened by 6 bases and J by 0 bases, with 12 bases between the two germline ends. The germline V gene has CDR1 MNHEY and CDR2 SVGAGI. The CDR3 is made up of 15 amino acids. The CDR3 nucleotides are TGTGCCAGCAGGCTAGGAGCCAACTCTGGAAACACCATATATTTT. Translating it yields CASRLGANSGNTIYF.

The chain links TRBV28 to TRBJ1-5, with D unresolved. V lost 3 bases to trimming and J lost 0 bases, with 9 bases between them. The CDR3 covers 15 residues. From germline, CDR1 is MDHEN and CDR2 SYDVKM. The CDR3 coding sequence is TGTGCCAGCAGTTTGATGAGGGTTAGCAATCAGCCCCAGCATTTT. Translation gives CASSLMRVSNQPQHF.

V and J are TRBV29-1 and TRBJ1-2; no definite D call. This CDR3 has 11 amino acids. V shed 7 bases and J shed 8 bases, with 14 bases lying between them. Germline V CDR1 and CDR2: SQVTM, ANQGSEA. DNA for the CDR3: TGCAGCGGCATATTCGGAGGAGGCTACACCTTC. It codes for CSGIFGGGYTF.

The V call is TRBV7-2, the J call TRBJ2-5; possibly TRBD1 for D (5 bases). The ends were cut back, 4 bases at V and 3 bases at J, with 12 bases in the middle. The CDR3 extends over 14 amino acids. From germline, CDR1 is SGHTA and CDR2 FQGNSA. The CDR3 region has the DNA TGTGCCAGCAGCTCACGTCGCAGGGAAGAGACCCAGTACTTC. Translated: CASSSRRREETQYF.

This chain uses TRBV19 with TRBJ1-5; the match to TRBD1 covers 7 bases. CDR3 length: 15 residues. V was clipped by 4 bases and J by 7 bases; unmatched bases: 10. Germline CDR1 and CDR2: LNHDA and SQIVND (reference sequence). CDR3 loop: CASSNDREIVQPQHF. CDR3 coding DNA: TGTGCCAGTAGTAATGACAGGGAGATAGTACAGCCCCAGCATTTT.

This clone occurred a few times. V usage is TRBV5-8 and J usage is TRBJ2-2, with 7 positions matching TRBD1. CDR1 is SGHTS and CDR2 is YDEGEE in the germline V gene. The CDR3 has 16 amino acids. After removal of 0 bases from V and 3 bases from J, the junction contained 5 bases not matched to a gene. The CDR3 DNA follows: TGTGCCAGCAGCTTGGCAGTTGGGACAGACACCGGGGAGCTGTTTTTT. Encoded protein: CASSLAVGTDTGELFF.

The chain carries TRBV19 and TRBJ2-5; D may be TRBD1 (6 bases). Germline assignment: CDR1 LNHDA and CDR2 SQIVND (reference sequence). The germline V and J ends were trimmed by 4 bases and 4 bases, with 10 bases remaining between them. This CDR3 contains 13 residues. CDR3 region: CASSRKQGETQYF. The CDR3 DNA reads as TGTGCCAGTAGTAGGAAACAGGGAGAGACCCAGTACTTC. Filled out from reference TRBV19 and TRBJ2-5, the complete variable domain reads DGGITQSPKYLFRKEGQNVTLSCEQNLNHDAMYWYRQDPGQGLRLIYYSQIVNDFQKGDIAEGYSVSREKKESFPLTVTSAQKNPTAFYLCASSRKQGETQYFGPGTRLLVL.

This chain uses TRBV7-9 with TRBJ2-1; 8 nucleotides align to TRBD1. The CDR3 consists of 15 residues. V lost 5 bases to trimming and J lost 4 bases; unmatched junction nucleotides: 7. Germline-derived CDR1 and CDR2 are SEHNR and FQNEAQ (reference sequence). The CDR3 reads CASSVDRGSYNEQFF. For the CDR3, the DNA is TGTGCCAGCAGCGTAGACAGGGGCTCTTACAATGAGCAGTTCTTC.

The V gene is TRBV18, the J gene TRBJ2-7; a weak D match, TRBD2 (6 bases). Germline V gene lookup returns CDR1 KGHSH and CDR2 LQKENI. V lost 0 bases and J lost 6, with 15 bases in between. CDR3 length: 15 residues. The CDR3 DNA follows: TGTGCCAGCTCACCACCGGCCGCAGCGGGTCGCGAGCAGTACTTC. Translated: CASSPPAAAGREQYF.

This clone was observed once. The gene calls are TRBV28 and TRBJ1-1; D uncertain. With 1 base removed from V and 7 bases from J, the gap between germline ends came to 4 bases. Germline CDR1 is MDHEN and CDR2 is SYDVKM. The CDR3 has 11 amino acids. CDR3 sequence: CASSLYSEAFF. For the CDR3, the DNA is TGTGCCAGCAGTTTATACAGTGAAGCTTTCTTT.

The chain recombines TRBV9 with TRBJ1-6; D is undetermined. The germline gives CDR1 SGDLS, CDR2 YYNGEE. The length of the CDR3 is 14 residues. V lost 2 bases to trimming and J lost 5 bases, with 8 bases between them. The CDR3 here is CASSVRQDNSPLHF. The CDR3 DNA is TGTGCCAGCAGCGTTCGGCAGGATAATTCACCCCTCCACTTT.

The count of this clone is one. The chain is built from TRBV7-8 and TRBJ2-2; D not resolved. Between the trimmed V and J ends, which lost 5 bases and 1 base, there was a span of 5 bases. The CDR3 covers 13 residues. Germline V gene sequence: CDR1 SGHVS, CDR2 FQNEAQ. CDR3 protein: CASSLKNTGELFF. In nucleotides, the CDR3 is TGTGCCAGCAGCCTAAAGAACACCGGGGAGCTGTTTTTT.

V is TRBV5-4 and J is TRBJ1-6; D perhaps matches TRBD1 (5 bases). V was cut by 4 bases and J by 0 bases, with 17 bases left in between. Per germline, CDR1 SGHNT and CDR2 YYREEE (reference sequence). The CDR3 length is 18 residues. In DNA form, the CDR3 reads TGTGCCAGCAGCACCCGGGCAGGGCGAAGCTCCTATAATTCACCCCTCCACTTT. This gives the protein CASSTRAGRSSYNSPLHF. Full variable domain (rest looked up from reference TRBV5-4 and TRBJ1-6): ETGVTQSPTHLIKTRGQQVTLRCSSQSGHNTVSWYQQALGQGPQFIFQYYREEENGRGNFPPRFSGLQFPNYSSELNVNALELDDSALYLCASSTRAGRSSYNSPLHFGNGTRLTVT.

The V gene is TRBV28, the J gene TRBJ1-4, with 10 bases matching TRBD1. The germline CDR1 and CDR2 sequences are MDHEN and SYDVKM. The CDR3 length is 15 residues. The ends lost 3 bases at V and 8 bases at J; junction bases unmatched: 6. CDR3 amino acids: CASSLSGQGREKLFF. CDR3 DNA sequence: TGTGCCAGCAGTTTGTCGGGACAGGGGAGGGAAAAACTGTTTTTT.

The rearrangement joins TRBV4-3 to TRBJ2-7; tentatively, D is TRBD1 (5 bases). Germline CDR1 reads LGHNA; CDR2 reads YSLEER. V lost 0 bases and J 1 base, leaving 13 bases between the germline ends. The CDR3 consists of 16 residues. CDR3 amino acids: CASSQDVGQGSYEQYF. CDR3 sequence (DNA): TGCGCCAGCAGCCAAGACGTAGGGCAGGGTTCCTACGAGCAGTACTTC.

This clone was detected only once. The V gene is TRBV6-2 or TRBV6-3, the J gene TRBJ2-3, with D perhaps TRBD2 (5 bases). CDR1 and CDR2 from the germline V gene are MNHEY and SVGEGT. The CDR3 sequence is 15 residues long. Trimming left V 2 bases short and J 2 bases short, with 11 bases between. The CDR3 loop reads CASSYGIASTDTQYF. The DNA for the CDR3 is TGTGCCAGCAGTTACGGTATAGCGTCCACAGATACGCAGTATTTT.

This chain links TRBV5-4 with TRBJ2-1, with D possibly TRBD2 on 6 matching bases. The germline V and J ends were trimmed by 5 bases and 1 base, with 16 bases remaining between them. CDR1 is SGHNT and CDR2 is YYREEE in the germline V gene (reference sequence). The CDR3 contains 16 residues. The CDR3 here is CASSSGSGPSYNEQFF. In DNA form, the CDR3 reads TGTGCCAGCAGTTCAGGGAGCGGGCCGTCCTACAATGAGCAGTTCTTC.

The V and J genes are TRBV3-1 (or the pseudogene TRBV3-2) and TRBJ2-7; TRBD2 aligns across 7 bases. In germline, CDR1 is LGHDT, CDR2 YNNKEL (reference sequence). The CDR3 sequence is 13 residues long. Trimming at V came to 6 bases and at J to 3 bases, leaving 5 bases not matched to a gene. The CDR3 protein is CASRDRDYYEQYF. CDR3 bases: TGTGCCAGCAGGGACCGGGACTACTACGAGCAGTACTTC.